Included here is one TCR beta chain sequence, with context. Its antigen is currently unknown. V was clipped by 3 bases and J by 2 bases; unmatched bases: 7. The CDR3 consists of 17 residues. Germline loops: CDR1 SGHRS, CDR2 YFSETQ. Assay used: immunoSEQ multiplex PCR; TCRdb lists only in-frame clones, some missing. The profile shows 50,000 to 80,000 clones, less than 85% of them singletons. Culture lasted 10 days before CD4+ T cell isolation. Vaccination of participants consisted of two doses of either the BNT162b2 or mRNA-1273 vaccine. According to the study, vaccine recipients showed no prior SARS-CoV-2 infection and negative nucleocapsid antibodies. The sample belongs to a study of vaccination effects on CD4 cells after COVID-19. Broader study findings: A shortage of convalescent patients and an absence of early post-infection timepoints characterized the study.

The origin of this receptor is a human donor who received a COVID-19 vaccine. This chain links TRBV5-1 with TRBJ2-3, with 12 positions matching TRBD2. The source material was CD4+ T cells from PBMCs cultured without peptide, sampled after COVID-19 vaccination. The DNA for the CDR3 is TGCGCCAGCAGCTGGCCGACTAGCGGGGGCGACACAGATACGCAGTATTTT. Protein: CASSWPTSGGDTDTQYF.